These 15 T cell receptor beta chains originate from one sample sequenced in a study of T-cell memory formation after mild COVID-19. Using its own MiXCR run on the 5' RACE reads, TCRdb lists one record per CDR3 protein. The sample lists around 530,000 distinct CDR3 sequences; roughly a fifth were seen once. Sequenced input: PBMCs or a T cell subset sorted from them (not recorded which). The receptors were gathered from an adult woman who had mild COVID-19 (a few samples of this study predate the infection). Cell type and time point are not known.

This clonotype was observed a handful of times. J is TRBJ1-2 and V is TRBV20-1; 9 bases map to TRBD1. Looked up from germline, CDR1 is DFQATT and CDR2 is SNEGSKA (reference sequence). The CDR3 has 13 residues. With 5 bases clipped from V and 8 bases from J, the junction kept 9 bases outside the gene matches. The CDR3 nucleotides read TGCAGTGCTGGGGGTACAGGGGGCCAAGGCTACACCTTC. It specifies CSAGGTGGQGYTF.

This chain uses TRBV6-2 or TRBV6-3 with TRBJ2-1; 8 nucleotides agree with TRBD1. The V and J ends lost 6 bases and 4 bases, in that order; junction bases with no gene match: 5. CDR1 and CDR2 (germline): MNHEY, SVGEGT. The CDR3 totals 14 residues. The CDR3 reads CASRLGTGYNEQFF. The CDR3 region has the DNA TGTGCCAGCAGGCTCGGGACAGGATACAATGAGCAGTTCTTC.

In its sample, this clonotype was seen a few times. CDR3 sequence (DNA): TGTGCCTGGGCCGGAGGGCCGACCCCCTACGAGCAGTACTTC. It is translated as CAWAGGPTPYEQYF. The chain recombines TRBV30 with TRBJ2-7; a possible D gene is TRBD2 (6 bases). The germline V gene encodes CDR1 GTSNPN and CDR2 SVGIG (reference sequence). V shed 5 bases and J shed 2 bases, with 16 bases lying between them. CDR3 length: 14 amino acids. The variable domain in full, with the rest retrieved from reference TRBV30 and TRBJ2-7, is SQTIHQWPATLVQPVGSPLSLECTVEGTSNPNLYWYRQAAGRGLQLLFYSVGIGQISSEVPQNLSASRPQDRQFILSSKKLLLSDSGFYLCAWAGGPTPYEQYFGPGTRLTVT.

The chain joins TRBV5-8 to TRBJ1-5; TRBD1 matches at 11 bases. Germline-derived CDR1 and CDR2 are SGHTS and YDEGEE. The CDR3 is 18 residues long. The V and J ends lost 4 bases and 5 bases, in that order; junction bases with no gene match: 14. The CDR3 sequence: CASSGAWTGGLPHQPQHF. As DNA, the CDR3 is TGTGCCAGCAGCGGGGCGTGGACAGGGGGCCTTCCTCATCAGCCCCAGCATTTT. The variable domain in full, with the rest retrieved from reference TRBV5-8 and TRBJ1-5, is EAGVTQSPTHLIKTRGQQATLRCSPISGHTSVYWYQQALGLGLQFLLWYDEGEERNRGNFPPRFSGRQFPNYSSELNVNALELEDSALYLCASSGAWTGGLPHQPQHFGDGTRLSIL.

This clonotype was counted a single time. V and J are TRBV20-1 and TRBJ2-3; tentatively, D is TRBD2 (6 bases). The V and J ends lost 1 base and 2 bases respectively, with 10 bases between them. The CDR3 spans 14 residues. CDR1 is DFQATT, CDR2 SNEGSKA, per germline (reference sequence). The CDR3 protein is CSARGTTFTDTQYF. The CDR3 bases are TGCAGTGCTAGAGGGACTACCTTCACAGATACGCAGTATTTT.

This chain joins TRBV5-5 and TRBJ1-2, with 11 bases that match TRBD1. V dropped 4 bases and J dropped 5; count of bases not matched to a gene: 7. The CDR3 loop spans 15 amino acids. Per germline, CDR1 SGHKS and CDR2 YYEKEE (reference sequence). Here the CDR3 reads CASSPGQGAGYGYTF. CDR3 sequence (DNA): TGTGCCAGCAGCCCAGGACAGGGGGCGGGGTATGGCTACACCTTC.

This clonotype was found a few times. The V gene is TRBV18, the J gene TRBJ2-7, with TRBD1 as a possible D gene (5 bases). V dropped 0 bases and J dropped 5 bases, with 11 bases sitting between them. Looked up from germline, CDR1 is KGHSH and CDR2 is LQKENI. The CDR3 has 14 amino acids. The CDR3 DNA reads as TGTGCCAGCTCACCACCGCAGGGTGGGAACGAGCAGTACTTC. Translating it yields CASSPPQGGNEQYF.

There are many counts of this clonotype. CDR3 nucleotide sequence: TGTGCCAGCAGCTTAGGTTTTAGAGGGGGCGTTCTTAACACTGAAGCTTTCTTT. This sequence encodes CASSLGFRGGVLNTEAFF. V usage is TRBV7-2 and J usage is TRBJ1-1; 7 bases line up with TRBD1. V shed 1 base, J shed 2 bases, and the junction held 13 bases outside the gene matches. Germline V gene sequence: CDR1 SGHTA, CDR2 FQGNSA. The length of the CDR3 is 18 residues.

This clonotype occurred a few times. The chain couples TRBV5-4 to TRBJ2-7, with TRBD2 matching 10 bases. The CDR3 has 14 amino acids. CDR1 and CDR2 from the germline V gene are SGHNT and YYREEE (reference sequence). Trimming at V came to 4 bases and at J to 6 bases, leaving 7 bases not matched to a gene. The CDR3 sequence is CASSQGLAWGEQYF. The CDR3 nucleotides read TGTGCCAGCAGCCAGGGACTAGCGTGGGGCGAGCAGTACTTC. The full variable domain, with the rest looked up from reference TRBV5-4 and TRBJ2-7, is ETGVTQSPTHLIKTRGQQVTLRCSSQSGHNTVSWYQQALGQGPQFIFQYYREEENGRGNFPPRFSGLQFPNYSSELNVNALELDDSALYLCASSQGLAWGEQYFGPGTRLTVT.

This clonotype was picked up many times. The V gene is TRBV6-2 or TRBV6-3, the J gene TRBJ2-1; TRBD2 might be the D (5 bases). Germline CDR1 and CDR2: MNHEY and SVGEGT. Trimming cost V 5 bases and J 0 bases, with 14 bases left between them. The CDR3 spans 16 residues. Written as DNA, the CDR3 is TGTGCCAGCAGTCGCGTAGGACTGAGCTCCTACAATGAGCAGTTCTTC. Translation gives CASSRVGLSSYNEQFF.

The J gene is TRBJ1-2, the V gene TRBV7-8, with D hard to call. In germline, CDR1 is SGHVS, CDR2 FQNEAQ. Trimming left V 1 base short and J 5 bases short, with 14 bases between. CDR3 length equals 15 residues. The CDR3 region has the DNA TGTGCCAGCAGCTTAGGTCCCTTGTGGAATTATGGCTACACCTTC. Encoded protein: CASSLGPLWNYGYTF. Variable domain in full (rest from reference TRBV7-8 and TRBJ1-2): GAGVSQSPRYKVAKRGQDVALRCDPISGHVSLFWYQQALGQGPEFLTYFQNEAQLDKSGLPSDRFFAERPEGSVSTLKIQRTQQEDSAVYLCASSLGPLWNYGYTFGSGTRLTVV.

This chain connects TRBV12-3 or TRBV12-4 to TRBJ2-3, with TRBD2 identical over 7 bases. The CDR3 contains 16 residues. V gave up 6 bases and J gave up 6 bases; unmatched junction bases: 15. The CDR3 DNA follows: TGTGCCAGCAGCCCTCCCCTGACTAGGGGAGGGGATACGCAGTATTTT. Residues: CASSPPLTRGGDTQYF.

In regard to this clonotype: At one end the junction does not follow the germline gene, possibly because of a read error. The gene calls are TRBV20-1 and TRBJ1-3; TRBD1 matches at 8 bases. The germline CDR1 and CDR2 sequences are DFQATT and SNEGSKA (reference sequence). This CDR3 region has 16 residues. The CDR3, as DNA: TGCAGTGCCAGAGGACAGGGCACAAGCTCTGGAAACACCATATATTTT. Its protein product is CSARGQGTSSGNTIYF.

This clonotype was seen more than once but under ten times. The rearrangement joins TRBV5-4 to TRBJ1-2; 8 bases line up with TRBD1. Germline V CDR1 and CDR2: SGHNT, YYREEE (reference sequence). This CDR3 is built from 15 residues. The J segment lost 8 bases and the V segment lost 2 bases, leaving 11 bases of the junction unmatched. The DNA of the CDR3 is TGTGCCAGCAGCTTCACCACCTCAGGGACAGGAGGCTACACCTTC. Its translation is CASSFTTSGTGGYTF.

The CDR3 loop is CASSLFGGNYGYTF. The CDR3 DNA is TGTGCCAGCAGCCTCTTCGGAGGGAACTATGGCTACACCTTC. The rearrangement uses TRBV12-3 or TRBV12-4 and TRBJ1-2; D gene unclear. The CDR3 length is 14 residues. The germline V and J ends were trimmed by 6 bases and 2 bases, with 13 bases remaining between them.